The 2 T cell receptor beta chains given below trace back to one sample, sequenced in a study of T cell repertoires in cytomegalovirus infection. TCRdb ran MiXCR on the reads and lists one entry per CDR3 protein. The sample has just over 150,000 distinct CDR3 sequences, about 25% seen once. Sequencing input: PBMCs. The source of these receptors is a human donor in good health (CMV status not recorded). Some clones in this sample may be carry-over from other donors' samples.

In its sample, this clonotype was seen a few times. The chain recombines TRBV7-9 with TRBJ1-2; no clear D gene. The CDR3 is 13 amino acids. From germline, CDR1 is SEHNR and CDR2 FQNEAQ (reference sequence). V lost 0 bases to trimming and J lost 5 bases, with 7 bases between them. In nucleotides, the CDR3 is TGTGCCAGCAGCTTAGCGCCAGCTTATGGCTACACCTTC. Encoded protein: CASSLAPAYGYTF.

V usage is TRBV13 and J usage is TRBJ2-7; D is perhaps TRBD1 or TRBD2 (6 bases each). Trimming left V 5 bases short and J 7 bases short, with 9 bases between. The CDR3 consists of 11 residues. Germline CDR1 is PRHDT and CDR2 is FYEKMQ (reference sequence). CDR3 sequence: CASSKGGEQYF. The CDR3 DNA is TGTGCCAGCAGCAAGGGGGGTGAGCAGTACTTC.